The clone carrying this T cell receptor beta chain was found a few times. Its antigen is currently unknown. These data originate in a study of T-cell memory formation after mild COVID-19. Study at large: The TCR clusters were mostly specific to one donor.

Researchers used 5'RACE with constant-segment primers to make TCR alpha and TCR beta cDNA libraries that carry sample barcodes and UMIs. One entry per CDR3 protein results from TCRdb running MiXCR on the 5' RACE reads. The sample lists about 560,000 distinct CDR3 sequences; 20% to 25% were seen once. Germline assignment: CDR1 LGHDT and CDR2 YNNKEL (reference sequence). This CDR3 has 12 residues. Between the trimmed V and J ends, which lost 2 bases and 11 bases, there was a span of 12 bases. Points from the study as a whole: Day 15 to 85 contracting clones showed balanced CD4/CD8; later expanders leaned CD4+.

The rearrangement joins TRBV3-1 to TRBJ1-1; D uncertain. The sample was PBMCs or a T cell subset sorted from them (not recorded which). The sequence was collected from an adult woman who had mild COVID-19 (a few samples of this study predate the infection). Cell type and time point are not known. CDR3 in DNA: TGTGCCAGCAGCCAAAACTCAAGGTCGGCTTTCTTT. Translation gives CASSQNSRSAFF.